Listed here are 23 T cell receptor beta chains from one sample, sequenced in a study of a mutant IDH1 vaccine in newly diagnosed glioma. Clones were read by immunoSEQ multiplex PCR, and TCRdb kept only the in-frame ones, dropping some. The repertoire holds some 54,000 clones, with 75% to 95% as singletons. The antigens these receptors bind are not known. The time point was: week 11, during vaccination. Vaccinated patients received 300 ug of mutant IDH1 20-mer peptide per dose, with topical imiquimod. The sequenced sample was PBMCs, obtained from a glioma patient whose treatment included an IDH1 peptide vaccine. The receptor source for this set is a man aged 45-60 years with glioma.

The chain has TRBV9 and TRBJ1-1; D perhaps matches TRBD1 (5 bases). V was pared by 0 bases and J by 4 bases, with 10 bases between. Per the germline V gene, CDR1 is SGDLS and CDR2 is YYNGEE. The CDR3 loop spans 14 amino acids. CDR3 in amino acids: CASSVVGGTTEAFF. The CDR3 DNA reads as TGTGCCAGCAGCGTAGTCGGGGGAACCACTGAAGCTTTCTTT.

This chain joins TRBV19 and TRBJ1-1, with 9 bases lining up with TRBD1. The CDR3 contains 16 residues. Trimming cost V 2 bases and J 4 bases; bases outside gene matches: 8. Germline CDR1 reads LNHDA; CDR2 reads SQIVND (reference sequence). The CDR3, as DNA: TGTGCCAGTAGTATACAACAGGGGGCTAGGGGCACTGAAGCTTTCTTT. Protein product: CASSIQQGARGTEAFF.

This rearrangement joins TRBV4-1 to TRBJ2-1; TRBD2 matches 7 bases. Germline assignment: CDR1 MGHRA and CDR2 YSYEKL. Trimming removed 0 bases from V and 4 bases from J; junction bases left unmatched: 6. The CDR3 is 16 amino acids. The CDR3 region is CASSQEGLAAYNEQFF. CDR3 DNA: TGCGCCAGCAGCCAAGAGGGGCTAGCGGCTTACAATGAGCAGTTCTTC.

CDR3: CASSFPPTGGRDEQYF. In nucleotides, the CDR3 is TGTGCCAGCAGTTTCCCCCCGACAGGGGGGAGGGACGAGCAGTACTTC. The rearrangement joins TRBV28 to TRBJ2-7; 9 bases are a match to TRBD1. Trimming cost V 3 bases and J 5 bases; bases outside gene matches: 11. This CDR3 spans 16 amino acids. CDR1 is MDHEN and CDR2 is SYDVKM in the germline V gene.

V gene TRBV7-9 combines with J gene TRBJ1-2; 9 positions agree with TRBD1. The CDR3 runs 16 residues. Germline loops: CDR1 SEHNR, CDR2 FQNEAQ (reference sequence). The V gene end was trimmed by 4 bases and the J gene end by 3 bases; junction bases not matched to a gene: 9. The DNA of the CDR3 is TGTGCCAGCAGCTCGACGGACAGGGGAGATGACTATGGCTACACCTTC. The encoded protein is CASSSTDRGDDYGYTF.

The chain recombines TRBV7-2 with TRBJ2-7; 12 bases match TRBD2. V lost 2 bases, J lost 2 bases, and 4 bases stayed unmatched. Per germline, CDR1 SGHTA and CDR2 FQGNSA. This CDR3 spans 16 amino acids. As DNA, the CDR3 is TGTGCCAGCAGCTTACCAGGACTAGCGGGAACCTACGAGCAGTACTTC. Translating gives CASSLPGLAGTYEQYF.

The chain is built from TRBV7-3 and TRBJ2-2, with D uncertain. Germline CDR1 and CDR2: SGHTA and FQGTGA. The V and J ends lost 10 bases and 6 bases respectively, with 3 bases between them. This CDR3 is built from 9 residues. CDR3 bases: TGTGCCACCTCCGGGGAGCTGTTTTTT. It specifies CATSGELFF.

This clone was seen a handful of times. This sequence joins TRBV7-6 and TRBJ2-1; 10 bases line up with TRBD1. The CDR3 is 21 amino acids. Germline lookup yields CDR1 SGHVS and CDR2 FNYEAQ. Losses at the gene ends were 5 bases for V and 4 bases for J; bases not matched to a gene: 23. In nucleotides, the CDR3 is TGTGCCAGCAGCCCCGATCCGACAGGGGGCCGATTATCCTCCCCATACAATGAGCAGTTCTTC. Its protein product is CASSPDPTGGRLSSPYNEQFF.

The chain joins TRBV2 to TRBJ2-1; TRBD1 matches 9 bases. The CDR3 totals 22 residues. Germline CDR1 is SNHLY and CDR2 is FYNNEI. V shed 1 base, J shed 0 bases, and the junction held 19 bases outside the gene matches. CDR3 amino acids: CASSEGFRWDRAPSSSYNEQFF. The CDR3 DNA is TGTGCCAGCAGTGAAGGGTTCAGGTGGGACAGGGCCCCCTCAAGCTCCTACAATGAGCAGTTCTTC.

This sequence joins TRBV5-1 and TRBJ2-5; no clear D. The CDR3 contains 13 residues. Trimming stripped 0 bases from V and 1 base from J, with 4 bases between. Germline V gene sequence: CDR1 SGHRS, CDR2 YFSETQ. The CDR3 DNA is TGCGCCAGCAGCTTGGGTGTCCAAGAGACCCAGTACTTC. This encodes CASSLGVQETQYF.

CDR3 in amino acids: CASRGGLVNTEAFF. The CDR3 bases are TGTGCCAGCAGAGGGGGCCTCGTGAACACTGAAGCTTTCTTT. This chain joins TRBV6-5 and TRBJ1-1; 7 nucleotides align to TRBD1. Germline V gene sequence: CDR1 MNHEY, CDR2 SVGAGI. Unmatched junction bases numbered 4, after V lost 6 bases and J lost 0 bases. This CDR3 has 14 amino acids.

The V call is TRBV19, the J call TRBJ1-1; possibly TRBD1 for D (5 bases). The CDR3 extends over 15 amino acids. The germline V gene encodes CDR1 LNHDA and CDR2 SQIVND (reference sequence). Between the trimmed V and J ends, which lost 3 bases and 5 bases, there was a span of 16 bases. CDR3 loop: CASSILGQGWTEAFF. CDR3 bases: TGTGCCAGTAGTATTCTTGGGCAGGGTTGGACTGAAGCTTTCTTT. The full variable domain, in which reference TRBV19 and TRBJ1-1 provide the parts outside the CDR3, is DGGITQSPKYLFRKEGQNVTLSCEQNLNHDAMYWYRQDPGQGLRLIYYSQIVNDFQKGDIAEGYSVSREKKESFPLTVTSAQKNPTAFYLCASSILGQGWTEAFFGQGTRLTVV.

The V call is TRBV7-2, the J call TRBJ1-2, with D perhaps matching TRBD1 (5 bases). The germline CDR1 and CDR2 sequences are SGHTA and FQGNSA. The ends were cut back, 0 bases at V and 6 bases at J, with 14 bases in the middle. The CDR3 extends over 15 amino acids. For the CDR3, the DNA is TGTGCCAGCAGCTTAGCAATCGGGGCCGGGAATGGCTACACCTTC. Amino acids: CASSLAIGAGNGYTF.

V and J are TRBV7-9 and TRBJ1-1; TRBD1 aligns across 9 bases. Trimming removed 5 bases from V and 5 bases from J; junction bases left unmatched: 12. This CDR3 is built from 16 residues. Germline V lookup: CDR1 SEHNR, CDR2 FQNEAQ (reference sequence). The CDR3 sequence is CASSPIRDRVGTEAFF. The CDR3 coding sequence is TGTGCCAGCAGCCCTATCCGGGACAGGGTCGGTACTGAAGCTTTCTTT.

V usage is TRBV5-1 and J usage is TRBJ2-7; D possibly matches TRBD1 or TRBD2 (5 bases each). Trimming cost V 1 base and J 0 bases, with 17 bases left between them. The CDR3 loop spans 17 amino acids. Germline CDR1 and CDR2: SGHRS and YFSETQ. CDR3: CASSLIYNGATSYEQYF. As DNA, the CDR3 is TGCGCCAGCAGCTTGATATATAACGGGGCTACCTCCTACGAGCAGTACTTC.

This CDR3 is CASSLAGQGPYGYTF. The CDR3 DNA is TGCGCCAGCAGCCTAGCGGGACAGGGACCCTATGGCTACACCTTC. V gene TRBV4-1 combines with J gene TRBJ1-2; 9 bases align to TRBD1. Losses at the gene ends were 4 bases for V and 4 bases for J; bases not matched to a gene: 7. This CDR3 comprises 15 residues. Germline assignment: CDR1 MGHRA and CDR2 YSYEKL.

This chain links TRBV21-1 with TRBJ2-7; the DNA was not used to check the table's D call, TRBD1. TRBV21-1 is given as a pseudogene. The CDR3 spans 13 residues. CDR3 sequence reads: CASRRQVLYEQYF. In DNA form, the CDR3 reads TGTGCCAGCAGGCGACAGGTCCTCTACGAGCAGTACTTC.

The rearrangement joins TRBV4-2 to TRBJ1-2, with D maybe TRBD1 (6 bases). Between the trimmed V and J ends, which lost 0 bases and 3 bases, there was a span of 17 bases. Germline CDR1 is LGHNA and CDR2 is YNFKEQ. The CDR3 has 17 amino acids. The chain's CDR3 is CASSQEGGGRVYYGYTF. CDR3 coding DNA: TGTGCCAGCAGCCAAGAAGGGGGGGGCCGCGTCTACTATGGCTACACCTTC.

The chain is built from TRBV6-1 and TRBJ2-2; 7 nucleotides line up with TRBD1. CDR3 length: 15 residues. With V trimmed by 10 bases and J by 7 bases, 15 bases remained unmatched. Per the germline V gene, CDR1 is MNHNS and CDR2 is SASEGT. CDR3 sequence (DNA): TGTGCCATCCCCCTGGGGGACAGCCCTCTCGGGGAGCTGTTTTTT. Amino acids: CAIPLGDSPLGELFF.

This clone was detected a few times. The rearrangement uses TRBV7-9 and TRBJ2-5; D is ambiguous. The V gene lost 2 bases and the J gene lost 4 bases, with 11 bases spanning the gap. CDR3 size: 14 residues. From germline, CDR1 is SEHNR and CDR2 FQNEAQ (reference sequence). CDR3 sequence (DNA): TGTGCCAGCAGCTTATTTGGGGTAGTAGAGACCCAGTACTTC. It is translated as CASSLFGVVETQYF.

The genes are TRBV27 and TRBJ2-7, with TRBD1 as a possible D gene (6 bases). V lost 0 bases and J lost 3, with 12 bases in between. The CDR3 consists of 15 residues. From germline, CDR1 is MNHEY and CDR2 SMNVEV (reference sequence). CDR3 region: CASSLSGATYYEQYF. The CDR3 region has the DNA TGTGCCAGCAGTTTATCGGGGGCGACTTACTACGAGCAGTACTTC.

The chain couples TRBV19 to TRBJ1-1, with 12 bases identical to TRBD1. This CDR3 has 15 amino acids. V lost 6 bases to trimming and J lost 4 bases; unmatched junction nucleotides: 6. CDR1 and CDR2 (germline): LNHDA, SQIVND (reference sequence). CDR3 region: CASRGQGASGTEAFF. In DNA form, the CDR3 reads TGTGCCAGTAGGGGACAGGGGGCTAGCGGCACTGAAGCTTTCTTT.

CDR3 bases: TGTGCCACTGGTACCGGGACCCGGACCTACGAGCAGTACTTC. It yields the protein CATGTGTRTYEQYF. The rearrangement links TRBV19 to TRBJ2-7, with D possibly being TRBD1 or TRBD2 (5 bases each). The germline gives CDR1 LNHDA, CDR2 SQIVND (reference sequence). This CDR3 comprises 14 residues. Trimming removed 10 bases at V and 2 bases at J, with 18 bases between.